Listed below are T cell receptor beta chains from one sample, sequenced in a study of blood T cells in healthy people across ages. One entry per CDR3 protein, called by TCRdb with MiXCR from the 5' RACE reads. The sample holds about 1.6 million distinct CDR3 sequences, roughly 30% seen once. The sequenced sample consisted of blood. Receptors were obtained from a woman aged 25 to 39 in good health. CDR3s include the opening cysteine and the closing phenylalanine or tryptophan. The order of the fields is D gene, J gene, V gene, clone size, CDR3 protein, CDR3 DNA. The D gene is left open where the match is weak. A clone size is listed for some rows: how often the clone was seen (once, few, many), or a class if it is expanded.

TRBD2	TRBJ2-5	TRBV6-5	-	CASSYSLAGVVETQYF	TGTGCCAGCAGTTACTCCCTAGCGGGGGTGGTGGAGACCCAGTACTTC
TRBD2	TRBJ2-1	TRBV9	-	CAYSVVLAGGQQFF	TGTGCCTACAGCGTAGTTCTAGCGGGGGGGCAGCAGTTCTTC
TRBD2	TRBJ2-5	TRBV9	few	CASSVATTSGQETQYF	TGTGCCAGCAGCGTAGCTACGACTAGCGGACAAGAGACCCAGTACTTC
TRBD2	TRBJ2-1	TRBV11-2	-	CASSPRAGAVLYNEQFF	TGTGCCAGCAGCCCCCGAGCGGGGGCGGTACTCTACAATGAGCAGTTCTTC
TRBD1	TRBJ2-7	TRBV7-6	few	CASSPIGQGEGYEQYF	TGTGCCAGCAGCCCTATAGGACAGGGGGAGGGCTACGAGCAGTACTTC
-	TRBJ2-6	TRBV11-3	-	CASSSSARSGANVLTF	TGTGCCAGCAGCTCCAGCGCTCGGTCTGGGGCCAACGTCCTGACTTTC
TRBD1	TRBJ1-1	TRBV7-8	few	CASSKPGQVNTEAFF	TGTGCCAGCAGCAAACCGGGACAGGTGAACACTGAAGCTTTCTTT
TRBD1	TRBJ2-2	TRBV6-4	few	CASSEQGAGELFF	TGTGCCAGCAGTGAACAGGGGGCCGGGGAGCTGTTTTTT
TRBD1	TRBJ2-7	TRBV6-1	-	CASRKPGQGHYEQYF	TGTGCCAGCAGAAAGCCGGGACAGGGGCACTACGAGCAGTACTTC
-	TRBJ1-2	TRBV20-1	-	CSAPSTDWYGYTF	TGCAGTGCCCCCTCGACAGACTGGTATGGCTACACCTTC
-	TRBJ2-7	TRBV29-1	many	CSAGTSLVYEQYF	TGCAGCGCCGGGACTTCCCTGGTCTACGAGCAGTACTTC
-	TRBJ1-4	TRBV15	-	CATSRDQLGGVNEKLFF	TGTGCCACCAGCAGAGATCAGTTAGGAGGGGTTAATGAAAAACTGTTTTTT
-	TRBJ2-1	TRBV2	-	CASFRVCKNEQFF	TGTGCCAGCTTCAGGGTTTGTAAGAATGAGCAGTTCTTC
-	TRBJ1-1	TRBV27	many	CASSLSGGLNTEAFF	TGTGCCAGTAGTTTAAGTGGGGGGCTGAACACTGAAGCTTTCTTT
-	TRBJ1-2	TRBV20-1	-	CSARYPQGDGYTF	TGCAGTGCTAGGTACCCACAGGGAGATGGCTACACCTTC
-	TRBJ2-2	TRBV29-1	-	CCLTGLNTGELFF	TGCTGTTTGACAGGACTGAACACCGGGGAGCTGTTTTTT
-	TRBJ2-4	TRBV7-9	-	CASSYTVGGIDIQYF	TGTGCCAGCAGCTATACCGTTGGGGGTATTGACATTCAGTACTTC
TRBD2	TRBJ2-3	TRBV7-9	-	CASPLPGGRPTDTQYF	TGTGCCAGCCCCCTCCCGGGCGGGAGACCCACAGATACGCAGTATTTT
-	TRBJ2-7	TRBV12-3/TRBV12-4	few	CASSLFAYEQYF	TGTGCCAGCAGTTTATTTGCCTACGAGCAGTACTTC
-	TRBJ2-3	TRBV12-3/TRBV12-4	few	CASRRVPLGSQYF	TGTGCCAGCAGGCGAGTACCTCTCGGGTCGCAGTATTTT
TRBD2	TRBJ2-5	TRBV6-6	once	CASSRTSGGKGTQYF	TGTGCCAGCAGTCGGACTAGCGGGGGAAAAGGGACTCAGTACTTC
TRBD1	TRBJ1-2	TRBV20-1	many	CSAAGGSPGGGYTF	TGCAGTGCGGCAGGGGGGTCACCGGGGGGTGGCTACACCTTC
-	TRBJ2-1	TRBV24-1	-	CATSDLDYNEQFF	TGTGCCACCAGTGACCTCGACTACAATGAGCAGTTCTTC
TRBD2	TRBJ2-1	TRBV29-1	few	CSTLTGTTYNEQFF	TGCAGCACCCTAACCGGGACTACATACAATGAGCAGTTCTTC
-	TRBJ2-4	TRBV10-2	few	CASSDLGTGQYF	TGCGCCAGCAGTGACCTAGGGACGGGGCAGTACTTC
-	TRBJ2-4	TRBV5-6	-	CASGRTGLLAEYF	TGTGCCAGCGGACGAACGGGACTTCTCGCGGAGTACTTC
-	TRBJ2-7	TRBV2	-	CASSEGIGSGHEQYF	TGTGCCAGCAGTGAAGGCATAGGGAGCGGCCACGAGCAGTACTTC
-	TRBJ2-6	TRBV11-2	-	CASNHIGSGANVLTF	TGTGCCAGCAACCACATAGGCTCTGGGGCCAACGTCCTGACTTTC
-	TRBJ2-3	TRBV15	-	CATSREGRMTDTQYF	TGTGCCACCAGCAGAGAGGGACGGATGACAGATACGCAGTATTTT
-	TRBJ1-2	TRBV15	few	CATSRKIDELGYTF	TGTGCCACCAGCAGGAAAATAGATGAACTCGGCTACACCTTC
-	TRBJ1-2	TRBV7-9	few	CASSPRTVVYGYTF	TGTGCCAGCAGCCCTAGGACGGTCGTCTATGGCTACACCTTC
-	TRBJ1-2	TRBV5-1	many	CASSLVGDYGYTF	TGCGCCAGCAGCTTGGTAGGGGACTATGGCTACACCTTC
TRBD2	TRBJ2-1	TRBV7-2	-	CASSPSSGSWDELFF	TGTGCCAGCAGCCCATCTAGCGGGAGTTGGGATGAGCTGTTCTTC
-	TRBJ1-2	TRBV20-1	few	CSAMGNGYTF	TGCAGTGCTATGGGGAACGGCTACACCTTC
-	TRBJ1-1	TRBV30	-	CAWGGSLNTEAFF	TGTGCCTGGGGGGGCTCCCTGAACACTGAAGCTTTCTTT
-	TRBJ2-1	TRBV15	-	CATSNGMLTLEQFF	TGTGCCACCAGCAATGGCATGTTGACACTCGAGCAGTTCTTC
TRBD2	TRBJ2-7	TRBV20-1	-	CSARQSSGTTNEQYF	TGCAGTGCTAGACAATCTAGCGGGACTACCAACGAGCAGTACTTC
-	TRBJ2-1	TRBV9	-	CASASGLSNEQFF	TGTGCCAGCGCTTCGGGACTTTCCAATGAGCAGTTCTTC
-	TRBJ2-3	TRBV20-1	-	CSARDWGQSTDTQYF	TGCAGTGCTAGAGATTGGGGGCAAAGCACAGATACGCAGTATTTT
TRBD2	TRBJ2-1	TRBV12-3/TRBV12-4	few	CASSPRPGGPTYNEQFF	TGTGCCAGCAGCCCACGACCGGGGGGGCCCACCTACAATGAGCAGTTCTTC
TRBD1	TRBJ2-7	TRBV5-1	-	CASSPRPRDSSYEQYF	TGCGCCAGCAGCCCACGGCCTCGGGACAGCTCCTACGAGCAGTACTTC
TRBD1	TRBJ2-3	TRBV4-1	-	CVSSQDAGTATDTQYF	TGCGTCAGCAGCCAAGATGCAGGGACAGCTACAGATACGCAGTATTTT
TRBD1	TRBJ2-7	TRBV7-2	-	CASSRWTGAYYEQYF	TGTGCCAGCAGCAGATGGACAGGGGCCTACTACGAGCAGTACTTC
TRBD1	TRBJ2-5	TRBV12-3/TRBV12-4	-	CASSQQGIGETQYF	TGTGCCAGCAGCCAACAGGGGATTGGAGAGACCCAGTACTTC
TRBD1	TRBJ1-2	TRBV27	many	CASSWTGSNYGYTF	TGTGCCAGCAGTTGGACAGGGTCTAACTATGGCTACACCTTC
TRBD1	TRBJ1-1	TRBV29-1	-	CSVMTGSRGNTEAFF	TGCAGCGTCATGACAGGGTCCCGAGGGAACACTGAAGCTTTCTTT
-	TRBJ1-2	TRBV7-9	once	CASIDPGEGGYTF	TGTGCCAGCATTGACCCGGGCGAGGGAGGCTACACCTTC
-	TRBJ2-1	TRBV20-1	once	CSARRWESSNEQFF	TGCAGTGCTAGGCGGTGGGAGAGTAGCAATGAGCAGTTCTTC
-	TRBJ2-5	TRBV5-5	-	CASSLESGTTEQYF	TGTGCCAGCAGCTTGGAGTCCGGGACGACGGAGCAGTACTTC
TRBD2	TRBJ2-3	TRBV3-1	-	CASSPRTSGRGFKAGTQYF	TGTGCCAGTAGCCCCCGGACTAGCGGGAGGGGCTTTAAGGCAGGTACGCAGTATTTT
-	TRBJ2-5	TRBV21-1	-	CASSKGGTSGRAEATQYF	TGTGCCAGCAGCAAAGGTGGGACTAGCGGGAGGGCCGAGGCGACCCAGTACTTC
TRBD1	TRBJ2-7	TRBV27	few	CASSTNLDRGVEQYF	TGTGCCAGCAGTACCAATTTGGACAGGGGAGTCGAGCAGTACTTC
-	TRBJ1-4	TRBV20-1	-	CSAMSRASEKLFF	TGCAGTGCTATGAGCAGGGCAAGTGAAAAACTGTTTTTT
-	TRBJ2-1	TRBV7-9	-	CASLQDSDNEQFF	TGTGCCAGCTTGCAAGACTCCGACAATGAGCAGTTCTTC
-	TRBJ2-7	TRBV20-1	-	CSATYSYEQYF	TGCAGTGCTACGTACTCCTACGAGCAGTACTTC
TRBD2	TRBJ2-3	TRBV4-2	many	CASSQDWGLAGGPEQDTQYF	TGTGCCAGCAGCCAAGATTGGGGACTAGCGGGGGGGCCAGAACAAGATACGCAGTATTTT
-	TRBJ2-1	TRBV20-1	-	CSATGVSYNEQFF	TGCAGTGCTACAGGGGTGAGCTACAATGAGCAGTTCTTC